The present entry profiles one T cell receptor beta chain with its context. These data belong to a study of T cell responses to AZD1222 COVID-19 vaccine. The CDR3 totals 14 residues. V gave up 5 bases and J gave up 4 bases, with 14 bases separating them. Germline V gene data show CDR1 as LNHDA and CDR2 as SQIVND (reference sequence). TCRdb's copy holds only in-frame clones and misses some; the assay was immunoSEQ multiplex PCR. The sample holds approximately 100,000 clones; about 93% are singletons and the top ten take 2% to 2.5%. Here the sequenced sample was peripheral blood, taken on day 0 of AZD1222 vaccination. The TCR comes from an adult in good health. The V and J genes are TRBV19 and TRBJ1-1; D is unclear. CDR3 in DNA: TGTGCCAGTAGTTCGATCGGAGCTAGCACTGAAGCTTTCTTT. Translating gives CASSSIGASTEAFF.